The 20 T cell receptor beta chains listed next were all sequenced from one sample in a study of early T cells in non-severe SARS-CoV-2 infection (dated by TCRdb to 2020 to 2022). The protocol used for the library was 5' RACE. For sequencing, a NextSeq 500 was employed. TCRdb's own reprocessing of the public reads used fastp at Q25 and MiXCR and kept productive beta chains. Each CDR3 protein appears once, grouped with its most common genes and DNA. For this sample the table gives about 94,000 distinct CDR3 sequences, of which 13% were detected only once. The ten largest make up approximately 2.3% of the sample. The sample taken for sequencing was whole blood. These receptors were taken from an adult who was a healthcare worker with PCR-confirmed SARS-CoV-2 infection or an uninfected control (not recorded which).

This clonotype was counted at least ten times. This sequence joins TRBV7-9 and TRBJ2-5; either TRBD1 or TRBD2 may supply D (5 bases each). Trimming shortened V by 4 bases and J by 5 bases, and 14 bases separated the two germline ends. The CDR3 runs to 14 residues. Looked up from germline, CDR1 is SEHNR and CDR2 is FQNEAQ (reference sequence). The CDR3 reads CASSSAGTEETQYF. The CDR3 bases are TGTGCCAGCAGCTCGGCCGGGACCGAGGAGACCCAGTACTTC.

This clonotype came up a few times. This chain joins TRBV5-1 and TRBJ2-7; 12 bases agree with TRBD2. The CDR3 runs 15 residues. Germline V gives CDR1 SGHRS, CDR2 YFSETQ. The V gene end was trimmed by 3 bases and the J gene end by 5 bases; junction bases not matched to a gene: 6. The CDR3 reads CASSSTSGGIDEQYF. DNA for the CDR3: TGCGCCAGCAGCTCTACTAGCGGGGGGATCGACGAGCAGTACTTC.

This clonotype showed up many times. The gene calls are TRBV2 and TRBJ2-3; D ambiguous. The CDR3 is 16 residues long. CDR1 is SNHLY, CDR2 FYNNEI, per germline. Trimming shortened V by 5 bases and J by 0 bases, and 15 bases separated the two germline ends. CDR3 amino acids: CASSSRDISSTDTQYF. CDR3 coding DNA: TGTGCCAGCAGTTCCCGCGACATCTCTAGCACAGATACGCAGTATTTT.

The chain combines TRBV27 with TRBJ2-7, with a possible D match to TRBD2 (6 bases). The ends were cut back, 10 bases at V and 2 bases at J, with 18 bases in the middle. CDR1 is MNHEY and CDR2 is SMNVEV in the germline V gene (reference sequence). This CDR3 has 14 amino acids. The CDR3 reads CAIRGYRPPYEQYF. CDR3 nucleotide sequence: TGTGCCATACGGGGGTATCGGCCACCCTACGAGCAGTACTTC.

This clonotype appeared a single time. The chain has TRBV28 and TRBJ2-7, with D possibly being TRBD1 or TRBD2 (6 bases each). V gave up 8 bases and J gave up 2 bases, with 25 bases separating them. The CDR3 consists of 17 residues. Per germline, CDR1 MDHEN and CDR2 SYDVKM. The CDR3 DNA follows: TGTGCCAGCGGAGACCCTACATTAGGGGGGCCCGCCTACGAGCAGTACTTC. Protein: CASGDPTLGGPAYEQYF. Based on the CDR3 plus reference TRBV28 and TRBJ2-7, the full variable domain is DVKVTQSSRYLVKRTGEKVFLECVQDMDHENMFWYRQDPGLGLRLIYFSYDVKMKEKGDIPEGYSVSREKKERFSLILESASTNQTSMYLCASGDPTLGGPAYEQYFGPGTRLTVT.

In its sample, this clonotype was seen many times. The J gene is TRBJ2-3, the V gene TRBV4-1, with D unresolved. Deletions cut 6 bases from V and 1 base from J, with 5 bases between. The CDR3 extends over 12 amino acids. Germline values: CDR1 MGHRA, CDR2 YSYEKL. The CDR3 sequence is CASSGGTDTQYF. CDR3 DNA sequence: TGCGCCAGCAGTGGTGGCACAGATACGCAGTATTTT.

This clonotype has only a few counts. The chain carries TRBV12-3 or TRBV12-4 and TRBJ1-1, with D uncertain. The length of the CDR3 is 13 residues. V gave up 4 bases and J gave up 2 bases, with 8 bases separating them. The CDR3 here is CASSSQINTEAFF. In nucleotides, the CDR3 is TGTGCCAGCAGTTCACAGATCAACACTGAAGCTTTCTTT.

This clonotype was seen at least ten times. This chain joins TRBV7-9 and TRBJ2-5; a possible D gene is TRBD2 (5 bases). CDR1 and CDR2 (germline): SEHNR, FQNEAQ (reference sequence). The CDR3 sequence is 11 residues long. V lost 4 bases, J lost 9 bases, and 9 bases lay in between. CDR3 protein: CASSSTAAQYF. CDR3 DNA: TGTGCCAGCAGCTCAACAGCGGCCCAGTACTTC. Full variable domain (rest looked up from reference TRBV7-9 and TRBJ2-5): DTGVSQNPRHKITKRGQNVTFRCDPISEHNRLYWYRQTLGQGPEFLTYFQNEAQLEKSRLLSDRFSAERPKGSFSTLEIQRTEQGDSAMYLCASSSTAAQYFGPGTRLLVL.

This clonotype came up many times. The chain couples TRBV6-5 to TRBJ2-5; TRBD1 might be the D (5 bases). V dropped 6 bases and J dropped 5 bases, with 31 bases sitting between them. Germline lookup yields CDR1 MNHEY and CDR2 SVGAGI. This CDR3 is 19 amino acids long. The DNA for the CDR3 is TGTGCCAGCAGCCCTAGAATTTGGAGCCGGGCCCCAGGGCAGGAGACCCAGTACTTC. Its translation: CASSPRIWSRAPGQETQYF.

The V gene is TRBV29-1, the J gene TRBJ2-5, with 8 bases lining up with TRBD2. The CDR3 is made up of 15 amino acids. J gave up 2 bases and V 5 bases, and 10 bases lay outside the gene matches. Germline values: CDR1 SQVTM, CDR2 ANQGSEA. CDR3 protein: CSVTGGGGWQETQYF. CDR3 in DNA: TGCAGCGTTACGGGTGGCGGGGGGTGGCAAGAGACCCAGTACTTC.

This clonotype was detected a few times. The CDR3: CASSLFIQGPGELFF. CDR3 DNA: TGTGCCAGCAGTTTATTTATCCAGGGTCCCGGGGAGCTGTTTTTT. The V call is TRBV27, the J call TRBJ2-2, with D maybe TRBD1 (5 bases). Germline V lookup: CDR1 MNHEY, CDR2 SMNVEV (reference sequence). The CDR3 sequence is 15 residues long. V was pared by 1 base and J by 6 bases, with 12 bases between.

The chain joins TRBV6-6 to TRBJ1-1; 7 positions agree with TRBD1. CDR1 MNHNY and CDR2 SVGAGI come from the germline V gene (reference sequence). J was trimmed by 5 bases and V by 6 bases; bases with no gene match: 12. The CDR3 loop spans 15 amino acids. CDR3 region: CASRDDKQGLTEAFF. The CDR3 DNA follows: TGTGCCAGCAGGGACGATAAACAGGGGTTAACTGAAGCTTTCTTT.

This clonotype has a handful of counts. This chain links TRBV20-1 with TRBJ1-4, with a weak D call TRBD1 (5 bases). The CDR3 consists of 12 residues. Germline loops: CDR1 DFQATT, CDR2 SNEGSKA (reference sequence). The V and J ends lost 6 bases and 4 bases respectively, with 9 bases between them. CDR3: CSAPTVNEKLFF. Written as DNA, the CDR3 is TGCAGTGCGCCGACAGTTAATGAAAAACTGTTTTTT.

This clonotype was detected only a few times. In nucleotides, the CDR3 is TGCAGCGTTCCTGGGAGGGGCAACAACAACTATGGCTACACCTTC. Protein: CSVPGRGNNNYGYTF. This sequence joins TRBV29-1 and TRBJ1-2; D may be TRBD1 (5 bases). The germline V and J ends were trimmed by 5 bases and 2 bases, with 18 bases remaining between them. The CDR3 extends over 15 amino acids. Per germline, CDR1 SQVTM and CDR2 ANQGSEA.

Concerning this clonotype itself: This could be a read error, since a much larger clone is one nucleotide away. The J gene is TRBJ1-1, the V gene TRBV7-9; D gene uncertain. Looked up from germline, CDR1 is SEHNR and CDR2 is FQNEAQ (reference sequence). The CDR3 totals 13 residues. The CDR3 bases are TGTGTCAGCAGCCCGGGAACCTATCCTGAAGCTTTCTTT. Protein sequence: CVSSPGTYPEAFF. Supplemented by reference TRBV7-9 and TRBJ1-1, the full variable domain reads DTGVSQNPRHKITKRGQNVTFRCDPISEHNRLYWYRQTLGQGPEFLTYFQNEAQLEKSRLLSDRFSAERPKGSFSTLEIQRTEQGDSAMYLCVSSPGTYPEAFFGQGTRLTVV.

This rearrangement joins TRBV7-2 to TRBJ1-1; D gene uncertain. The CDR3 totals 12 residues. V lost 5 bases, J lost 4 bases, and 8 bases lay in between. CDR1 SGHTA and CDR2 FQGNSA come from the germline V gene. The CDR3 region is CASSGYFTEAFF. The CDR3 coding sequence is TGTGCCAGCAGCGGTTATTTCACTGAAGCTTTCTTT.

To note about this clonotype: The CDR3 does not end in the conserved phenylalanine or tryptophan, so this is likely a read error. The rearrangement uses TRBV28 and TRBJ1-5; D not resolved. Trimming removed 5 bases at V and 10 bases at J, with 9 bases between. This CDR3 is built from 11 residues. From germline, CDR1 is MDHEN and CDR2 SYDVKM. In nucleotides, the CDR3 is TGTGCCAGCAGTCTTAAGGAACCCCAGCATTCT. It specifies CASSLKEPQHS.

This clonotype has just a few counts. V and J are TRBV11-2 and TRBJ2-1, with D hard to call. This CDR3 has 14 residues. Germline values: CDR1 SGHAT, CDR2 FQNNGV. Trimming pared 0 bases from V and 10 bases from J, leaving 13 bases between. The CDR3 bases are TGTGCCAGCAGCTTAGATCTAGGCTTTAGGGAGCAGTTCTTC. The encoded protein is CASSLDLGFREQFF.

This clonotype was counted a few times. The chain carries TRBV11-2 and TRBJ2-7; perhaps D is TRBD1 or TRBD2 (5 bases each). This CDR3 has 16 amino acids. The germline CDR1 and CDR2 sequences are SGHAT and FQNNGV. The ends were cut back, 1 base at V and 3 bases at J, with 16 bases in the middle. The CDR3 region has the DNA TGTGCCAGCAGCTTAGGGGCCGGGACCCAGGTCTACGAGCAGTACTTC. This sequence encodes CASSLGAGTQVYEQYF.

Comment on this clonotype: It may be a read error: a sequence one base away is much more abundant. The V call is TRBV21-1, the J call TRBJ2-2; TRBD1, the table's D call, lacks a check against the DNA. TRBV21-1 is given as a pseudogene. The CDR3 consists of 16 residues. The CDR3 DNA reads TGTACCAGCAGCGCCCTTGCGGGACAGTGCACCGGGGAGCTGTTTTTT. It specifies CTSSALAGQCTGELFF.